These 7 T cell receptor delta chains came from one sample sequenced in a study of gamma-delta T cells after stem cell transplantation (TCRdb year 2016). Library preparation used RT-PCR. The run used an Illumina MiSeq. For TCRdb, the public reads were processed anew by CATT, and duplicate DNA sequences were folded into one row. The sample records 1,000 to 1,500 delta-chain clones, approximately 1.9% of which are singletons. 22% of the sample goes to the ten largest clones. Sequenced: gamma-delta T cells. The receptor set was obtained from a human donor. It is not recorded whose cells these are; they may come from a transplant donor.

Details on this clone: It is likely a read error: a sequence one base away is far more abundant. This sequence joins TRDV2 and TRDJ3; 7 bases line up with TRDD3. The V gene's germline CDR1 is GEAIGNYY and CDR2 EKD. The CDR3 contains 20 residues. Losses at the gene ends were 0 bases for V and 0 bases for J; bases not matched to a gene: 10. The CDR3 sequence: CACDTAGDSPGSWDTRQMFF. Here the CDR3 DNA reads TGTGCCTGTGACACCGCTGGGGATAGCCCCGGCTCCTGGGACACCCGACAGATGTTTTTC.

Comments on this clone: TCRdb shows a much larger clone's protein in place of this DNA's translation, and the two differ at residue 13, likely through a read error; the protein shown is translated from the DNA. The rearrangement joins TRDV2 to TRDJ1, with TRDD3 identical over 11 bases. Germline V CDR1 and CDR2: GEAIGNYY, EKD. The CDR3 runs to 16 residues. The V segment lost 1 base and the J segment 10 bases; nucleotides outside the gene matches: 13. For the CDR3, the DNA is TGTGCCTGTGACACTCTTTCTGGGGGATACCCCCATCGACTCATCTTT. This sequence encodes CACDTLSGGYPHRLIF.

On this clone itself: A read error is the likely source, as a far larger clone sits one nucleotide away. J is TRDJ1 and V is TRDV2; 7 bases line up with TRDD3. Germline assignment: CDR1 GEAIGNYY and CDR2 EKD. The V and J ends lost 3 bases and 4 bases, in that order; junction bases with no gene match: 16. This CDR3 has 17 residues. This CDR3 reads CACDELGGTQRNDKLIF. Here the CDR3 DNA reads TGTGCCTGTGACGAGCTGGGGGGTACGCAGCGAAACGATAAACTCATCTTT.

The rearrangement links TRDV2 to TRDJ1, with 13 bases aligning to TRDD3. Trimming at V came to 3 bases and at J to 3 bases, leaving 9 bases not matched to a gene. Germline V gene lookup returns CDR1 GEAIGNYY and CDR2 EKD. The CDR3 covers 17 residues. CDR3 amino acids: CACDPLLGDTGADKLIF. CDR3 DNA sequence: TGTGCCTGTGACCCACTACTGGGGGATACGGGCGCCGATAAACTCATCTTT.

A note on this clone: A much bigger clone sits one base away, suggesting this may be a read error. The chain employs TRDV2 and TRDJ1; tentatively, D is TRDD3 (5 bases). Trimming pared 0 bases from V and 7 bases from J, leaving 23 bases between. The CDR3 is made up of 17 amino acids. Germline V gene sequence: CDR1 GEAIGNYY, CDR2 EKD. CDR3 sequence reads: CACDTVAPGEHAGKLIF. Here the CDR3 DNA reads TGTGCCTGTGACACCGTTGCCCCCGGGGAACATGCCGGTAAACTCATCTTT.

This clone was recorded a few times. CDR3 DNA: TGTGCCTGTGACGCCTGGGGGATACCCACCGATAAACTCATCTTT. It codes for CACDAWGIPTDKLIF. This chain joins TRDV2 and TRDJ1, with TRDD3 matching 11 bases. This CDR3 is 15 amino acids long. The junction had 3 bases not matched to a gene; V was cut back by 3 bases and J by 1 base. CDR1 and CDR2 from the germline V gene are GEAIGNYY and EKD.

This rearrangement joins TRDV2 to TRDJ1, with 9 positions matching TRDD3. V lost 3 bases and J lost 0; bases outside the gene matches: 13. This CDR3 spans 18 amino acids. Per germline, CDR1 GEAIGNYY and CDR2 EKD. The CDR3 DNA reads TGTGCCTGTGACCCCGTACTGGGGGAGAGGGGGAACACCGATAAACTCATCTTT. Protein sequence: CACDPVLGERGNTDKLIF.